The text below deals with one T cell receptor (beta chain). This clonotype was counted many times. Which antigen it targets is not known. Per-base quality was not reported, and no clone a single base away is much larger than it. The data originate from a study of T cells in Graves' hyperthyroidism and ophthalmopathy (dated by TCRdb to about 2019). Broadly, across the study: Peripheral blood samples were taken at initial diagnosis, before any treatment was given. A discovery cohort of around 98 patients, approximately 45 with Graves' ophthalmopathy and approximately 57 with stable Graves' hyperthyroidism, was used to find distinguishing TCR V-J signatures. Whether ophthalmopathy could be predicted prospectively was tested in an independent validation cohort made up of roughly 20 hyperthyroidism patients plus 17 patients who later progressed to ophthalmopathy. The 100 discovery patients were randomly split 7:3 into training and test sets. In addition, the study compared T-cell repertoires in thyroid tissue and in blood from roughly six Graves' hyperthyroidism patients. After sampling, hyperthyroidism patients received methimazole starting at 30 mg daily, and ophthalmopathy patients received high-dose intravenous methylprednisolone. According to the paper, TCR Vbeta CDR3 sequencing was carried out on roughly 130 peripheral blood samples, which came from 40 to 45 ophthalmopathy, around 74 hyperthyroidism and approximately 17 progressor patients. Broad study findings and their caveats: Sample size was not statistically predetermined, and investigators were not blinded to group allocation. In validation, progression to ophthalmopathy was predicted by the model with 55% to 71% sensitivity and roughly 76% specificity, a median of roughly 6 months before onset. Most expanded thyroid clonotypes (frequency above 0.001) were also detected in blood, a finding suggesting that blood repertoires may reflect thyroid immune responses. Ophthalmopathy was separated from stable hyperthyroidism by a 13 V-J signature model, with approximately 89% sensitivity and about 81% specificity obtained in cross-validation and 80%/75% obtained in testing.

V and J are truncated by 5 bases and 6 bases respectively, leaving an intervening sequence of 11 bases. The CDR3 sequence holds 11 residues, the cysteine and phenylalanine included. Of the read, only the CDR3 DNA is kept; its 33 bases are in frame from base 1. Taken from the germline V gene (reference sequence), the CDR1 and CDR2 loops are DFQATT and SNEGSKA. The TCR beta CDR3 regions were amplified from the RNA transcripts. For the first round of RT-PCR on the TCR CDR3, the HTBI primer set was used together with the Qiagen OneStep RT-PCR kit. A second multiplex PCR round built the libraries, followed by size selection and purification. The libraries were sequenced on an Illumina HiSeq2000 using paired-end 100 bp reads. The paper's data handling went like this. SOAPnuke was used to process the raw data, throwing out any read that contained adapters or uncalled bases, had a mean Phred below 15, or lacked an exact constant-primer or identifier match. High-quality paired reads were merged using COPE v1.2.5, and each unique nucleotide sequence was defined as a clonotype. MiTCR v1.1 was used to align clonotypes to the IMGT TRBV, TRBD and TRBJ reference segments. Analysis was restricted to V-J combinations with a frequency above 0.0001, which covered 98% to 99.2% of repertoires. The TCS score was defined as the ratio of F50 (clonal expansion) to E x V (chaos), calculated using BLOSUM62-based TCRdist between CDR3 peptides within each V-J. Welch's t-statistics and random forest reduced 450 to 600 V-J features to 10 to 15, which were used in a naive Bayes classifier (R e1071). TCRdb handled the public reads itself, with Q25 trimming in fastp and clone calling in MiXCR, and kept productive beta chains. Rows are combined by CDR3 protein, so each entry shows the most common genes and DNA. These V and J calls originate from TCRdb's pipeline instead of the authors' own analysis. In this sample the table shows about 270,000 distinct CDR3 sequences, around a quarter of which occur a single time. The ten largest clones capture about a quarter of the sample.

Hyperthyroidism patients were aged 18 to 65 years and newly diagnosed, with disease duration of less than 2 months. Exclusion was applied to patients with uncontrolled infections, other autoimmune diseases, pregnancy or lactation. Diagnoses relied on clinical symptoms, serum thyroxine and TRAb, thyroid ultrasound and orbital computed tomography. For progressor patients, blood was drawn at the first diagnosis of hyperthyroidism, before any ophthalmopathy symptoms had appeared. PBMCs were separated from under 11 ml of fresh peripheral blood using Ficoll-Paque density gradient centrifugation. Progressor patients were initially diagnosed with Graves' hyperthyroidism and developed ophthalmopathy during follow-up. Total RNA was extracted with Trizol reagent, and quality was checked on an Agilent 2100 Bioanalyzer.

Sequencing used blood. The sequence was collected from a man aged 35-49 years with Graves' hyperthyroidism that later progressed to Graves' ophthalmopathy. The sequence is built from TRBV20-1 and TRBJ2-7; no D gene can be assigned with confidence. CDR3 sequence: CSAGPPGEQYF. The nucleotide sequence is TGCAGTGCTGGGCCACCCGGCGAGCAGTACTTC.